The clone carrying this T cell receptor beta chain was observed many times. The read finishes 3 residues shy of the CDR3 end, and the germline J gene is used to complete it. Method: immunoSEQ multiplex PCR; TCRdb's copy keeps in-frame clones and lacks some. This sample carries roughly 70,000 clones, none of them present only once. V was pared by 4 bases and J by 5 bases, with 9 bases between. CDR1 and CDR2 (germline): SNHLY, FYNNEI. This CDR3 comprises 12 residues. The data were taken from a study of T cell clonality in common variable immunodeficiency. Sample: peripheral blood mononuclear cells. This chain connects TRBV2 to TRBJ2-7; D is unresolved. The origin of this receptor is a person between 18 and 69 years old in good health. The CDR3 spells CASSGQANEQYF. Incomplete CDR3 DNA: TGTGCCAGCAGTGGGCAGGCCAACGAG.